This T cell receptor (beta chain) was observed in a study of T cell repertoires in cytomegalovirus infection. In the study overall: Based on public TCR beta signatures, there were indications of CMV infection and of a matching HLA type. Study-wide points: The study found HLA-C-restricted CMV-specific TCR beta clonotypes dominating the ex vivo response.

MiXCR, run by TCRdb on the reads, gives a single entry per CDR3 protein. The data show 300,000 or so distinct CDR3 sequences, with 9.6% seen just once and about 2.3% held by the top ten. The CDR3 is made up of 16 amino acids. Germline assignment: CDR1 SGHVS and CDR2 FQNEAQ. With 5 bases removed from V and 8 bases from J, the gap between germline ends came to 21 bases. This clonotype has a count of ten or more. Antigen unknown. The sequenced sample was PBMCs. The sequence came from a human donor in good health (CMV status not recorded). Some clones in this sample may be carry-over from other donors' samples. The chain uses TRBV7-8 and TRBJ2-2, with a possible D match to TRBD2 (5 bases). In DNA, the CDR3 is TGTGCCAGCAGCGACTTTGGGCCCGCCGGAGGAGGGGAGCTGTTTTTT. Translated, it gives CASSDFGPAGGGELFF.